This T cell receptor (beta chain) derives from a study of cytomegalovirus exposure and HLA in healthy donors. The PCR was carried out with 60 Vbeta primers and 13 Jbeta primers. Libraries were prepared by immunoSEQ multiplex PCR; TCRdb keeps only in-frame clonotypes and omits some of them. This table holds 95,000 to 150,000 clones, approximately 74% found once. V was pared by 2 bases and J by 5 bases, with 10 bases of the junction left unmatched. Germline V gene lookup returns CDR1 MNHEY and CDR2 SMNVEV (reference sequence). The CDR3 has 17 amino acids. The chain uses TRBV27 and TRBJ2-5, with TRBD2 identical over 11 bases. The receptor was isolated from a man aged 35 to 55 in good health and CMV-seropositive. The specimen sequenced was PBMCs. DNA of the CDR3: TGTGCCAGCAGTTTACGGATAGCGGGGGGGCAAGAGGAGACCCAGTACTTC. Translation gives CASSLRIAGGQEETQYF.